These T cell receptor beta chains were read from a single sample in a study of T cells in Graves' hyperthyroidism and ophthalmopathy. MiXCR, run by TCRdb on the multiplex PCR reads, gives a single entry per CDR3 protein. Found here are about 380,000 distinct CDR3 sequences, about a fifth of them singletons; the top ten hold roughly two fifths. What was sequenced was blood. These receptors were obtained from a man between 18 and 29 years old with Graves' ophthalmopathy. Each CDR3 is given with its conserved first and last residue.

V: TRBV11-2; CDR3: CASSSGLAGDTQYF
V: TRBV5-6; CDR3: CASSPVGTGPGANVLTF
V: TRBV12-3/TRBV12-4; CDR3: CASQAPTGEQFF
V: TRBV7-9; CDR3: CASSQGGDVYEQYF
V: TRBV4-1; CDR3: CASSQEPGQKTQYF
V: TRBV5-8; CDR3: CASSLARWGANYGYTF
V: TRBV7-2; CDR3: CASSSGHSTDTQYF
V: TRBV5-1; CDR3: CASSPTMGRSEKLFF
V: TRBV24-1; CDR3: CASPREDNEQFF
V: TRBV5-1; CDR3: CASRPYRAGELFF
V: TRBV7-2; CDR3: CASSLTRVRNTEAFF
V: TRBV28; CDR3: CASSFEETQYF
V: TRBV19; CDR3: CASSIKGSYEQYF
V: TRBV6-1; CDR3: CASSTSPGDNQPQHF
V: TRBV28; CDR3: CASSSTHRGLYNEQFF
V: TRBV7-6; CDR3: CASSLGDRSQLYNYGYTF
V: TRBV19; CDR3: CASTPGQFNQPQHF
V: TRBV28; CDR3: CASSSIQEQYF
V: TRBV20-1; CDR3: CSARKPGTGITGELFF
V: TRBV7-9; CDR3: CASSNAGVHTGELFF
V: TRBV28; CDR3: CASSLQLRGGYGYTF
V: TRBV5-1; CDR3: CASGEGYEQYF
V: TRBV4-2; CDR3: CASSQGGLANTEAFF
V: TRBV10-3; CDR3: CAISESDSLYGYTF
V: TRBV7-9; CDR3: CASSPFGGGPGDEQFF
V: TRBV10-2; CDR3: CASRTRDGTEAFF
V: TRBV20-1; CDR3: CSARVAGASYEQYF
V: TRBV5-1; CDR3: CASSLVAGGPPDTQYF
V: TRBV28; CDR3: CASSSDRGTQETQYF
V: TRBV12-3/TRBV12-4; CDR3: CASGTRLNQPQHF
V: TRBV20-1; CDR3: CSAGGGQRNQPQHF
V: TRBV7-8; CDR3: CASSLALATEAFF
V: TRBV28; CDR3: CANNTLNGCPLYNEQFF
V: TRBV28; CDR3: CASSQGQGATTEAFF
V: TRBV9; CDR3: CASSVASGLLSYNEQFF
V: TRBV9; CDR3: CASSVGDTNYGYTF
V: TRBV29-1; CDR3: CSVRRDYEQYF
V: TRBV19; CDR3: CASSPIVEVEQPQHF
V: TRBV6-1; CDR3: CASSERNRGLGAQYF
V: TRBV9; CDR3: CASSGRTAWDYGYTF
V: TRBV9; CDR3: CASGSGAHPEAFF
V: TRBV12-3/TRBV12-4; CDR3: CTSSWGGTTLSSNQPQHF
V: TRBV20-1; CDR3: CSARPGHLYSPLHF
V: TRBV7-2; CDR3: CASSPGRGSGDTQYF
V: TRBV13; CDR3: CASSAPSGERSGTQYF
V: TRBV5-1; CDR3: CAISTDRGSGYTF
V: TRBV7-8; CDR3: CASSPRTGKLNQPQHF
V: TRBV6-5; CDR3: CASSYGDMNTEAFF
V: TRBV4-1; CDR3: CASSQVQGQGRYGYTF
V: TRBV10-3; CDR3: CAIGTTSGGLSTDTQYF
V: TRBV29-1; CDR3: CSVPRLAGGSQETQYF
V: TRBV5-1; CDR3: CASSLKQGANTEAFF
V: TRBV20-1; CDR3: CSARDISRGGVVWVPQPQHF